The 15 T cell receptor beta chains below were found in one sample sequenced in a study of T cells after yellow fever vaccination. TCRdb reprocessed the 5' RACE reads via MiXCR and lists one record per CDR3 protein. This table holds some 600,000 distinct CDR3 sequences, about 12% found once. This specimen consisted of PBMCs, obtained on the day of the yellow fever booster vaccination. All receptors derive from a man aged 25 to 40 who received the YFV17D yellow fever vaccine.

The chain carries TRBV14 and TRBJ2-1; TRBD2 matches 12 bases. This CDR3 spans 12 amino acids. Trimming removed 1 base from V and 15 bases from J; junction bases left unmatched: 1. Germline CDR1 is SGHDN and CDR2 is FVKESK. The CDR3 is CASSQAGLAGFF. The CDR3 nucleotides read TGTGCCAGCAGCCAAGCGGGACTAGCGGGGTTCTTC.

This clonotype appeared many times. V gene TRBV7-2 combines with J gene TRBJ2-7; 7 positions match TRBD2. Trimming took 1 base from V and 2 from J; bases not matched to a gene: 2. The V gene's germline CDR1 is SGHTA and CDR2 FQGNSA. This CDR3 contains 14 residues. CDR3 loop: CASSLGTRAYEQYF. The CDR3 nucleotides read TGTGCCAGCAGCTTAGGGACTAGAGCCTACGAGCAGTACTTC.

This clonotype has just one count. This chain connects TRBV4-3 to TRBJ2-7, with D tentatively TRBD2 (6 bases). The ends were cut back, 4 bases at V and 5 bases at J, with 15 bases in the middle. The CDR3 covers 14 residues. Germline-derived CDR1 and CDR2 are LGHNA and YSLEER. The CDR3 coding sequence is TGCGCCAGCAGCCCGGGACTCTCGGACCACGAGCAGTACTTC. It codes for CASSPGLSDHEQYF.

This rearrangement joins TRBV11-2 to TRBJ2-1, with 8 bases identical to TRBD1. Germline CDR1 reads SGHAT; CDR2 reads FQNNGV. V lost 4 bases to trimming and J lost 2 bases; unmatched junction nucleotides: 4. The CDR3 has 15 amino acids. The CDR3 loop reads CASSWTGSAYNEQFF. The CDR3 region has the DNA TGTGCCAGCAGCTGGACAGGGAGCGCCTACAATGAGCAGTTCTTC.

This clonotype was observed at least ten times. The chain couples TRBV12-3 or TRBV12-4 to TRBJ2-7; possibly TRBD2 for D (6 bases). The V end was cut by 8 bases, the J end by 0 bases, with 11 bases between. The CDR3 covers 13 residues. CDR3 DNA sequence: TGTGCCAGCGTGGGCGGGACCTCCTACGAGCAGTACTTC. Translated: CASVGGTSYEQYF.

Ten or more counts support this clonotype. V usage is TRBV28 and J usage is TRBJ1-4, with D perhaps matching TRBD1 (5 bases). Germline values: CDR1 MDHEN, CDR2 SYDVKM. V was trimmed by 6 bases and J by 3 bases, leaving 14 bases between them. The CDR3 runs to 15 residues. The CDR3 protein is CASSSPGGSNEKLFF. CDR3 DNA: TGTGCCAGCAGCTCCCCGGGGGGGTCTAATGAAAAACTGTTTTTT.

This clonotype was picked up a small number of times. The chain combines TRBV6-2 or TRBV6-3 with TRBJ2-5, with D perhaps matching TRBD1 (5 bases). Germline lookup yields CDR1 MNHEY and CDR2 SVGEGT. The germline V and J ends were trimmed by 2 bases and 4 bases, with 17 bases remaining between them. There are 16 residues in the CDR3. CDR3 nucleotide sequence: TGTGCCAGCAGTTACCAGGGCCCCATTGGTGGAGAGACCCAGTACTTC. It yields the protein CASSYQGPIGGETQYF.

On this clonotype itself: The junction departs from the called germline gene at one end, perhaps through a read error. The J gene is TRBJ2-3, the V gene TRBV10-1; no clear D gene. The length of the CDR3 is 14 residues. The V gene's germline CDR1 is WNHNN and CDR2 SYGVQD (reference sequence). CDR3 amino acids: CASSESRLTDTRYF. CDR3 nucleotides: TGCGCCAGCAGTGAGTCGAGGCTTACGGATACGCGGTATTTT.

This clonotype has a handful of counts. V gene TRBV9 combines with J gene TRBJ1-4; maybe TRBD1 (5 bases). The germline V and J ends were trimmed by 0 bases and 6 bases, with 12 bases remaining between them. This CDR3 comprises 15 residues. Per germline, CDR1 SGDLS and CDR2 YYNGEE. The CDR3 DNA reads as TGTGCCAGCAGCGTAGGGGGGGGTCCTCATGAAAAACTGTTTTTT. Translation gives CASSVGGGPHEKLFF.

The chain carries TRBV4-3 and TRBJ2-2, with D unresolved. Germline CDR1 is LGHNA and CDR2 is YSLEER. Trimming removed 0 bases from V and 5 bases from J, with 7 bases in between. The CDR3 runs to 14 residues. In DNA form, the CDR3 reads TGCGCCAGCAGCCAAGATTTCGGTACCGGGGAGCTGTTTTTT. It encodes CASSQDFGTGELFF.

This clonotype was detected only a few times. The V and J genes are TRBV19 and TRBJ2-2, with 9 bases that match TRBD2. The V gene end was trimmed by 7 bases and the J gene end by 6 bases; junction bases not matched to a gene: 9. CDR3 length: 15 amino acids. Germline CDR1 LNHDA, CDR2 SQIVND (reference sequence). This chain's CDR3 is CASTLGLAFPGELFF. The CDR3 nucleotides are TGTGCCAGTACCCTAGGACTAGCGTTCCCCGGGGAGCTGTTTTTT.

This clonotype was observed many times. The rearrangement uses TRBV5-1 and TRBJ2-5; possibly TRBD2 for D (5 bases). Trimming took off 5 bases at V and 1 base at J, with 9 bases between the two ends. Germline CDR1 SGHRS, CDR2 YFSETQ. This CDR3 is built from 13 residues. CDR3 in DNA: TGCGCCAGCAGGCCGAGCGGCCAAGAGACCCAGTACTTC. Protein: CASRPSGQETQYF.

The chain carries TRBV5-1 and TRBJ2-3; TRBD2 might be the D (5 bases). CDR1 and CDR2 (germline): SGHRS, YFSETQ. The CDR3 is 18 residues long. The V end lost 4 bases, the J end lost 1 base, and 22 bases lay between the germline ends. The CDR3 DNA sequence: TGCGCCAGCAGCCCCGAGGGTCGAGCCCCCCGTGGCACAGATACGCAGTATTTT. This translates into CASSPEGRAPRGTDTQYF.

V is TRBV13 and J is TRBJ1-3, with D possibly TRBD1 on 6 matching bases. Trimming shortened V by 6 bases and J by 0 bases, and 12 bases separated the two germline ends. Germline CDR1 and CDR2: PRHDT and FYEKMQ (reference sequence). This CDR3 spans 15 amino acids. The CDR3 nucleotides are TGTGCCAGCAGACAGGGTCCGAGCTCTGGAAACACCATATATTTT. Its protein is CASRQGPSSGNTIYF.

CDR3 sequence reads: CASTWDSLTGELFF. As DNA, the CDR3 is TGTGCCAGCACCTGGGACAGCCTCACCGGGGAGCTGTTTTTT. V and J are TRBV28 and TRBJ2-2; TRBD1 agrees at 7 bases. Germline V lookup: CDR1 MDHEN, CDR2 SYDVKM. Germline trimming cut 7 bases from V and 4 bases from J; bases unmatched to any gene: 6. The CDR3 is 14 residues long. Filled out from reference TRBV28 and TRBJ2-2, the complete variable domain reads DVKVTQSSRYLVKRTGEKVFLECVQDMDHENMFWYRQDPGLGLRLIYFSYDVKMKEKGDIPEGYSVSREKKERFSLILESASTNQTSMYLCASTWDSLTGELFFGEGSRLTVL.